This T cell receptor (beta chain) was identified during a study of blood T cells in healthy people across ages. Whole-study context: Every two T cells gave about one barcoded beta molecule via template switching.

This clonotype has just a few counts. The antigen is not known. Study-level findings and limits: With donor CMV status unknown, expanded clonotype changes were possibly confounded. Long-lived donors exceeded aged donors in naive CD4+ cells and diversity.

The second PCR ran roughly 6 to 11 cycles with a sample-barcoded 5' primer and J-beta primers. Each cDNA molecule was tagged by a template-switch adaptor that had 12 random nucleotides. TCRdb independently ran MiXCR on the 5' RACE reads; one entry per CDR3 protein. The sample includes 550,000 to 650,000 distinct CDR3 sequences, approximately 30% of them seen just once. Trimming stripped 7 bases from V and 2 bases from J, with 15 bases between. CDR1 and CDR2 from the germline V gene are SGHVS and FQNEAQ. CDR3 length: 15 amino acids. The J gene is TRBJ2-1, the V gene TRBV7-8; D is uncertain. The sample was blood. This sequence originates from a woman of 80 years or more in good health. In nucleotides, the CDR3 is TGTGCCAGCACCCCCTCGTCAGCGACCTACAATGAGCAGTTCTTC. Residues: CASTPSSATYNEQFF.